A single sample gave rise to the 9 T cell receptor beta chains below, sequenced in a study of cytomegalovirus exposure and HLA in healthy donors. The PCR used 60 Vbeta and 13 Jbeta primers. Sequencing was performed with immunoSEQ multiplex PCR; in TCRdb, only in-frame clones are kept and a portion is missing. The sample carries approximately 35,000 clones, 65% to 70% recorded once. The sequencing sample was made of PBMCs. The receptors derive from a man between 40 and 49 years old in good health and CMV-seropositive.

This chain uses TRBV6-1 with TRBJ2-1, with D possibly TRBD2 on 6 matching bases. V was trimmed by 3 bases and J by 5 bases, leaving 14 bases between them. From germline, CDR1 is MNHNS and CDR2 SASEGT. This CDR3 has 15 amino acids. The CDR3 reads CASSDRWRGHNEQFF. The CDR3 DNA reads as TGTGCCAGCAGTGATCGGTGGAGGGGTCACAATGAGCAGTTCTTC.

V is TRBV19 and J is TRBJ1-1; no reliable D call. Germline lookup yields CDR1 LNHDA and CDR2 SQIVND (reference sequence). This CDR3 has 15 residues. Trimming took off 4 bases at V and 3 bases at J, with 15 bases between the two ends. The chain's CDR3 is CASSNRELQHTEAFF. The CDR3 region has the DNA TGTGCCAGTAGTAACCGGGAACTCCAGCACACTGAAGCTTTCTTT.

This clone was detected once. This chain links TRBV27 with TRBJ2-2; TRBD2 matches 9 bases. The V gene end was trimmed by 6 bases and the J gene end by 1 base; junction bases not matched to a gene: 0. CDR1 is MNHEY and CDR2 is SMNVEV in the germline V gene (reference sequence). The CDR3 spans 14 residues. This CDR3 reads CASRTSGNTGELFF. The CDR3 DNA reads TGTGCCAGCAGGACTAGCGGGAACACCGGGGAGCTGTTTTTT.

This chain joins TRBV28 and TRBJ2-3, with 9 bases identical to TRBD2. CDR3 length: 17 residues. Germline V gives CDR1 MDHEN, CDR2 SYDVKM. After removal of 3 bases from V and 4 bases from J, the junction contained 11 bases not matched to a gene. The CDR3 sequence: CASSFGRAGGFPDTQYF. The CDR3 DNA is TGTGCCAGCAGTTTCGGCCGGGCGGGGGGGTTCCCAGATACGCAGTATTTT.

V gene TRBV5-1 combines with J gene TRBJ2-1; 9 bases agree with TRBD2. Trimming took 7 bases from V and 9 from J; bases not matched to a gene: 8. Germline CDR1 is SGHRS and CDR2 is YFSETQ. This CDR3 has 13 amino acids. CDR3 sequence reads: CASSVAGAGEQFF. In DNA form, the CDR3 reads TGCGCCAGCTCCGTAGCGGGGGCGGGTGAGCAGTTCTTC.

This chain joins TRBV5-1 and TRBJ2-3; D gene ambiguous. From germline, CDR1 is SGHRS and CDR2 YFSETQ. The CDR3 runs to 14 residues. The ends were cut back, 7 bases at V and 6 bases at J, with 18 bases in the middle. CDR3 nucleotide sequence: TGCGCCAGCGCTCGGTCCTCCCCGGAGGATACGCAGTATTTT. Translated, it gives CASARSSPEDTQYF.

The chain combines TRBV28 with TRBJ1-5; possible D gene TRBD1, 6 bases. In germline, CDR1 is MDHEN, CDR2 SYDVKM. The CDR3 length is 15 residues. The V end was cut by 7 bases, the J end by 2 bases, with 15 bases between. The CDR3 region has the DNA TGTGCCAGCACCCTCTGGGCAGGGGGCAATCAGCCCCAGCATTTT. It translates to CASTLWAGGNQPQHF.

The chain uses TRBV5-1 and TRBJ1-5; D possibly corresponds to TRBD1 (5 bases). The germline V and J ends were trimmed by 4 bases and 4 bases, with 12 bases remaining between them. Germline V gene lookup returns CDR1 SGHRS and CDR2 YFSETQ. The CDR3 totals 14 residues. The CDR3 loop is CASSPDGGNQPQHF. Written as DNA, the CDR3 is TGCGCCAGCAGCCCAGATGGGGGGAATCAGCCCCAGCATTTT.

The gene calls are TRBV6-1 and TRBJ2-7; TRBD2 might be the D (6 bases). The CDR3 sequence is 13 residues long. CDR1 is MNHNS and CDR2 is SASEGT in the germline V gene. Trimming stripped 8 bases from V and 3 bases from J, with 14 bases between. This chain's CDR3 is CASLGTRDYEQYF. CDR3 coding DNA: TGTGCCAGCTTGGGGACTCGGGACTACGAGCAGTACTTC.